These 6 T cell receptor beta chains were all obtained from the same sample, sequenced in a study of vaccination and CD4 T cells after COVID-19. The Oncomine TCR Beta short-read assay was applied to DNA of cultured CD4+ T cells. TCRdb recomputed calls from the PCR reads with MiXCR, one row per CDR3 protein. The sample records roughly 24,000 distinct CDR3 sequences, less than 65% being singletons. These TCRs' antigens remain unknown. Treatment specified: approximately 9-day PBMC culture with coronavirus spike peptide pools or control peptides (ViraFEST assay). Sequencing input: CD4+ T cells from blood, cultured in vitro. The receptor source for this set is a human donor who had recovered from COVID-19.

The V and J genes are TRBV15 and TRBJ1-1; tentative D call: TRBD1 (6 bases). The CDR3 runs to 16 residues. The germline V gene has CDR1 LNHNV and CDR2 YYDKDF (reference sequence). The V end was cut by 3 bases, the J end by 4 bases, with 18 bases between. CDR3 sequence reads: CATSRGGGARGTEAFF. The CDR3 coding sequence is TGTGCCACCAGCAGGGGAGGGGGGGCGCGGGGCACTGAAGCTTTCTTT.

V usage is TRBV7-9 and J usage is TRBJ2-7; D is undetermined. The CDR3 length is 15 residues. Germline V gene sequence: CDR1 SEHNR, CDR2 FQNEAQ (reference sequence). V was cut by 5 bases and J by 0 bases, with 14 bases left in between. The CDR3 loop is CASSQSSARSYEQYF. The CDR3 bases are TGTGCCAGCAGCCAAAGTTCGGCACGCTCCTACGAGCAGTACTTC.

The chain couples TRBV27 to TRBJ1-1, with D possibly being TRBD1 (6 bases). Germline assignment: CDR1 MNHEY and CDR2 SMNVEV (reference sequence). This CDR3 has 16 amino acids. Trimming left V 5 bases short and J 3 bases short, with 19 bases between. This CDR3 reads CASSPGLGGHYTEAFF. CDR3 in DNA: TGTGCCAGCAGTCCGGGGCTGGGGGGGCATTACACTGAAGCTTTCTTT.

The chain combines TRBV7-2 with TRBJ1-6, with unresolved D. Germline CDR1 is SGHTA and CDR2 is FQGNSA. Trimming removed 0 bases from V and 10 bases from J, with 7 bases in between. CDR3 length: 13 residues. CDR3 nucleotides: TGTGCCAGCAGCTTAGCGCGAGAGTCACCCCTCCACTTT. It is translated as CASSLARESPLHF. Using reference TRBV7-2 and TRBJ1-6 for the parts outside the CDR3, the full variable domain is GAGVSQSPSNKVTEKGKDVELRCDPISGHTALYWYRQSLGQGLEFLIYFQGNSAPDKSGLPSDRFSAERTGGSVSTLTIQRTQQEDSAVYLCASSLARESPLHFGNGTRLTVT.

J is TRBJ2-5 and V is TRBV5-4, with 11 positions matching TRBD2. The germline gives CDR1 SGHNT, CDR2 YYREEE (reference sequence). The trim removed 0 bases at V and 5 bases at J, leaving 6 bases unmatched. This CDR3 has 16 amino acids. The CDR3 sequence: CASSLASGRREETQYF. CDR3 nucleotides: TGTGCCAGCAGCTTGGCTAGCGGGAGGAGGGAGGAGACCCAGTACTTC.

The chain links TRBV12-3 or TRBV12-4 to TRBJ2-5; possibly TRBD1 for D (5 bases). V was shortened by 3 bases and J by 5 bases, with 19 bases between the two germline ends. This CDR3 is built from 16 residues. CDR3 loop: CASSLGTERYRETQYF. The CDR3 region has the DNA TGTGCCAGCAGTTTGGGAACGGAACGTTACAGGGAGACCCAGTACTTC.